The clone carrying this T cell receptor beta chain was counted at least ten times. As yet, its antigen is unknown. Building of the TCR beta libraries involved iRepertoire HTBI primers and Arm-PCR of CDR3 regions. From the multiplex PCR reads, TCRdb called clonotypes with MiXCR, one entry per CDR3 protein. Seen here are a few hundred thousand distinct CDR3 sequences, about 14% observed once, and the top ten hold around a sixth. Described time point: newly diagnosed GD, antithyroid drugs for less than 3 months. The TCR library was prepared using RNA isolated from PBMCs. This specimen comes from a study of regulatory T cells in long-lasting Graves disease. Germline CDR1 reads SQVTM; CDR2 reads ANQGSEA. Losses at the gene ends were 3 bases for V and 6 bases for J; bases not matched to a gene: 9. The CDR3 length is 15 residues. Study conclusions and caveats: Preferential use of TRBV28, TRBJ1-2 and TRBJ2-5 was seen in persistent disease. A greater number of public clonotypes (approximately 2,500) was shared by persistent patients than by new patients (about 890).

These records were also assigned to another study, of T cells in Graves' hyperthyroidism and ophthalmopathy. As that study records: It was uncontrolled infection, other autoimmune disease, pregnancy or lactation that excluded patients. Most thyroid clonotypes with frequency above 0.001 were detected in blood.

J is TRBJ2-3 and V is TRBV29-1; 10 bases are shared with TRBD2. The sequence was collected from a woman between 50 and 59 years old with Graves disease. Here the sequenced sample was peripheral blood mononuclear cells (PBMCs), taken at new diagnosis, from a patient treated with antithyroid drugs. The CDR3 nucleotides read TGCAGCGTTGACGGGGTTAGCGGGAGGTCGGATACGCAGTATTTT. It is translated as CSVDGVSGRSDTQYF.